By share, the clone carrying this TCR beta chain counts as medium-sized (0.01 to 0.1%). What it binds is unknown. This entry is derived from a study of CD4 T cell repertoires in COVID-19. Broader study findings: Several top expanded SARS-CoV-2-reactive clonotypes were shared by two or three memory subsets. SARS-CoV and/or HKU1 spike cultures shared between 7 and 25% of SARS-CoV-2 clonotypes.

TCRdb keeps only in-frame clones here, not all; method: immunoSEQ multiplex PCR. Counted here are approximately 640 clones, roughly 10% occurring once; the ten biggest clones make up approximately 17%. The V gene's germline CDR1 is SGDLS and CDR2 YYNGEE. This CDR3 has 14 residues. The germline V and J ends were trimmed by 3 bases and 7 bases, with 13 bases remaining between them. Recombinant SARS-CoV-2 spike or nucleoprotein, presented by autologous monocytes, stimulated the CFSE-labeled cells. Mild-to-severe COVID-19 survivors were the donors. Starting input per subset culture: more than 450,000 cells.

Source: effector memory CD4+ T cells, cultured in vitro, taken after recovery from COVID-19. The origin of this receptor is a human donor who had COVID-19. J is TRBJ1-4 and V is TRBV9, with D maybe TRBD1 (6 bases). The CDR3: CASSARQEVEKLFF. The CDR3 DNA reads TGTGCCAGCAGCGCCCGACAGGAGGTTGAAAAACTGTTTTTT. The variable domain in full, completed from reference TRBV9 and TRBJ1-4, reads DSGVTQTPKHLITATGQRVTLRCSPRSGDLSVYWYQQSLDQGLQFLIQYYNGEERAKGNILERFSAQQFPDLHSELNLSSLELGDSALYFCASSARQEVEKLFFGSGTQLSVL.